This T cell receptor (beta chain) was found in a study of control samples from healthy donors and cancer patients. Produced via immunoSEQ multiplex PCR; TCRdb's table is partial and in-frame only. Among 57,000 or so clones listed, 94% were seen once. This CDR3 comprises 12 residues. V lost 0 bases to trimming and J lost 3 bases, with 4 bases between them. Per germline, CDR1 SGHNT and CDR2 YYREEE (reference sequence). This clone was detected a few times. The V and J genes are TRBV5-4 and TRBJ2-7, with D uncertain. Sequenced input: blood. This receptor was obtained from a man younger than 40 in good health. The CDR3 reads CASSLENYEQYF. CDR3 DNA sequence: TGTGCCAGCAGCTTGGAGAACTACGAGCAGTACTTC.